This TCR beta chain was sequenced during a study of blood T cell repertoires in COVID-19. After removal of 8 bases from V and 6 bases from J, the junction contained 5 bases not matched to a gene. This CDR3 has 13 residues. Germline V gene sequence: CDR1 SGHVS, CDR2 FNYEAQ. Method: immunoSEQ multiplex PCR; TCRdb's copy keeps in-frame clones and lacks some. The sample records about 99,000 clones, 87% being singletons. This receptor was obtained from a man aged 50 or older with acute or convalescent COVID-19. The sample consisted of peripheral blood. The chain links TRBV7-6 to TRBJ2-2; 8 nucleotides align to TRBD1. CDR3 sequence (DNA): TGTGCCAGCTTCGACAGGGGAGCCGGGGAGCTGTTTTTT. It encodes CASFDRGAGELFF.